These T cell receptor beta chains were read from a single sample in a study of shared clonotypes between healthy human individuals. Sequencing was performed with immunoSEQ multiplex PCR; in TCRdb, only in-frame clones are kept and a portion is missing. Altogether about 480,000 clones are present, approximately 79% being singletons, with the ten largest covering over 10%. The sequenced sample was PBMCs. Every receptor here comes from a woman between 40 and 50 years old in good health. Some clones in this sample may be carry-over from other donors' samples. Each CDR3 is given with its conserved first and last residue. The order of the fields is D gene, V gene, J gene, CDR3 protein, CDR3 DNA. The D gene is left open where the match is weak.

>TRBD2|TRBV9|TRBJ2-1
CASSFRERENEQFF
TGTGCCAGCAGCTTCAGGGAGCGGGAGAATGAGCAGTTCTTC
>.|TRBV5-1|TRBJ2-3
CASSLDPSTDTQYF
TGCGCCAGCAGCTTGGATCCTTCCACAGATACGCAGTATTTT
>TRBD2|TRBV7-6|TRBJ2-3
CASSFGGRARTDTQYF
TGTGCCAGCAGCTTCGGGGGGAGGGCCCGCACAGATACGCAGTATTTT
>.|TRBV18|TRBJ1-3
CASSPDRISGNTIYF
TGTGCCAGCTCACCAGACAGAATCTCTGGAAACACCATATATTTT
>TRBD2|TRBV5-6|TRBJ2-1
CASSSHRDYAMGEQFF
TGTGCCAGCAGCTCACATCGGGACTACGCTATGGGGGAGCAGTTCTTC
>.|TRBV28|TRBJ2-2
CASSVEGRRGGELFF
TGTGCCAGCAGTGTTGAGGGGAGAAGGGGCGGGGAGCTGTTTTTT
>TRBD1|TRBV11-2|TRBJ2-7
CASRPGTGKYEQYF
TGTGCCAGCAGGCCTGGGACAGGGAAGTACGAGCAGTACTTC
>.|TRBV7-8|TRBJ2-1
CASSRQEEQFF
TGTGCCAGCAGCCGCCAGGAAGAGCAGTTCTTC
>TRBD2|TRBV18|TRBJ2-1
CASSPPTSGVRYNEQFF
TGTGCCAGCTCACCACCGACTAGCGGAGTACGCTACAATGAGCAGTTCTTC
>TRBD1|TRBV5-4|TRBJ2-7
CASSIRGLGYEQYF
TGTGCCAGCAGCATCAGGGGGTTGGGCTACGAGCAGTACTTC
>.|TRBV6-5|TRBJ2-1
CASSYGRGTAYNEQFF
TGTGCCAGCAGTTACGGTCGGGGGACTGCCTACAATGAGCAGTTCTTC